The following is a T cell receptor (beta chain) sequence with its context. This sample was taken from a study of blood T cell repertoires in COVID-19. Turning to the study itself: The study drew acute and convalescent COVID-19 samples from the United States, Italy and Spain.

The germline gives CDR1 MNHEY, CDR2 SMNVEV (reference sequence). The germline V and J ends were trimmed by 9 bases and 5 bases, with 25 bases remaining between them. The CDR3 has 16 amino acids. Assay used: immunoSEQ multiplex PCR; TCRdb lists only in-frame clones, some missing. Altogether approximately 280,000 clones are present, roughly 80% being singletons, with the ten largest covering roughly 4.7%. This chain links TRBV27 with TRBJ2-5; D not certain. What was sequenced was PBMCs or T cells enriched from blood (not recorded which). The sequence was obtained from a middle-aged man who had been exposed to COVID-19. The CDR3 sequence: CARWKTGSEVWETQYF. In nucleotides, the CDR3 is TGTGCCAGATGGAAAACGGGTTCCGAGGTCTGGGAGACCCAGTACTTC.